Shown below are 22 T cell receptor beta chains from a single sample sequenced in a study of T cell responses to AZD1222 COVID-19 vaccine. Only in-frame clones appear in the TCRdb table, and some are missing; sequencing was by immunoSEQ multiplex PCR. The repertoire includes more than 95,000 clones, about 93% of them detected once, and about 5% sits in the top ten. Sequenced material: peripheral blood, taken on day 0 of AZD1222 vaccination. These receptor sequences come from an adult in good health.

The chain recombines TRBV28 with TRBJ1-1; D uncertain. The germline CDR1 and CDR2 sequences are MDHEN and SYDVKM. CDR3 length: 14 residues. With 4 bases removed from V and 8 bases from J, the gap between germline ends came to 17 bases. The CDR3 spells CASSSPPGLPEAFF. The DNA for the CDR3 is TGTGCCAGCAGTTCCCCTCCTGGCCTCCCCGAAGCTTTCTTT.

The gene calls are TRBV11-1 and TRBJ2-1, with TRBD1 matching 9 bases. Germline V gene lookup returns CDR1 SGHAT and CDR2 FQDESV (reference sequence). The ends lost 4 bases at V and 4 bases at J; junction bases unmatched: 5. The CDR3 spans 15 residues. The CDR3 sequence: CASSSTGGAYNEQFF. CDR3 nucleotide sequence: TGTGCCAGCAGCTCAACAGGGGGCGCGTACAATGAGCAGTTCTTC.

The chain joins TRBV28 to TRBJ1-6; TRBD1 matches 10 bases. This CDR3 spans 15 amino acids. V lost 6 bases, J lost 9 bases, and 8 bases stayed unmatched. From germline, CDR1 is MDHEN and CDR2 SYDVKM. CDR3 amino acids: CASRMTGGVGSPLHF. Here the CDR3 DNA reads TGTGCCAGCAGGATGACAGGGGGCGTAGGTTCACCCCTCCACTTT.

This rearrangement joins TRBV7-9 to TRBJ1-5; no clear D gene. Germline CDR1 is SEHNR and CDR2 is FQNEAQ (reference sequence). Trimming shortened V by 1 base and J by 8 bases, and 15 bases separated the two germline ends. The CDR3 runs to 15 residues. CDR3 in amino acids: CASSLGATGVEPQHF. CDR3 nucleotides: TGTGCCAGCAGCTTAGGAGCAACGGGTGTAGAGCCCCAGCATTTT.

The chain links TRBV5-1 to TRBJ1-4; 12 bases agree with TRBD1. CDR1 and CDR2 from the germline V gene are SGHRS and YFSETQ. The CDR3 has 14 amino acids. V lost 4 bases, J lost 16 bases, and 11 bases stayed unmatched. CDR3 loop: CASSVRDRGRIRFF. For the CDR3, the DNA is TGCGCCAGCAGCGTCCGGGACAGGGGGCGAATAAGGTTTTTT.

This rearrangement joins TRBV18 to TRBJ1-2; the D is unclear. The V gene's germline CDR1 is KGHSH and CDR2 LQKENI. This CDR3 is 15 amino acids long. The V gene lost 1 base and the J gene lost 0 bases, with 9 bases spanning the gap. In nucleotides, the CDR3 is TGTGCCAGCTCACCACGTGCAAATCCTAACTATGGCTACACCTTC. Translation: CASSPRANPNYGYTF.

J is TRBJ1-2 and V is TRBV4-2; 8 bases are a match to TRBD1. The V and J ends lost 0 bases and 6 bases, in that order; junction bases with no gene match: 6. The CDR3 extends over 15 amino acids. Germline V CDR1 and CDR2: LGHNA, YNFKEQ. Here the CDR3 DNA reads TGTGCCAGCAGCCAAGAAAGGGGACAGGCGGATGGCTACACCTTC. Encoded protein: CASSQERGQADGYTF.

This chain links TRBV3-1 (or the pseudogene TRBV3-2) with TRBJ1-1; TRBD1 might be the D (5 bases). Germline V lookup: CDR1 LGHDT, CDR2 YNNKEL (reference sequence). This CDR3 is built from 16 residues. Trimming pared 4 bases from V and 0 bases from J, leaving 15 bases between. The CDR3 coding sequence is TGTGCCAGCAGCCCAGACCGGGACCCAGTGAACACTGAAGCTTTCTTT. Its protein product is CASSPDRDPVNTEAFF.

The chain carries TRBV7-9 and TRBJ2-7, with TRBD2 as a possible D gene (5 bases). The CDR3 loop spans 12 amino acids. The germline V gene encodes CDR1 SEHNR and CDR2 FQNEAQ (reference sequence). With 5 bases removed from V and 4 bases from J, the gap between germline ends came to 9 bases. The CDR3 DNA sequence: TGTGCCAGCAGCCAGTCGGGATACGAGCAGTACTTC. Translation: CASSQSGYEQYF.

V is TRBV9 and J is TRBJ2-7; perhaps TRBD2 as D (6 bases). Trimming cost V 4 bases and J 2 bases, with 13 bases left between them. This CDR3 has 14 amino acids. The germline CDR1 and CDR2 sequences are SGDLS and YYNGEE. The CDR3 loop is CASSSSGTAYEQYF. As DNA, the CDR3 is TGTGCCAGCAGCAGTAGCGGTACCGCCTACGAGCAGTACTTC. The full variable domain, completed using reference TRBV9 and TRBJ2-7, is DSGVTQTPKHLITATGQRVTLRCSPRSGDLSVYWYQQSLDQGLQFLIQYYNGEERAKGNILERFSAQQFPDLHSELNLSSLELGDSALYFCASSSSGTAYEQYFGPGTRLTVT.

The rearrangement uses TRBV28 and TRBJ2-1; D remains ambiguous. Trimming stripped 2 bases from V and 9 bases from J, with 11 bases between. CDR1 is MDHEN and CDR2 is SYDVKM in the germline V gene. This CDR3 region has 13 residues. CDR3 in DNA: TGTGCCAGCAGTTTAGAGCTCCACAGTGAGCAGTTCTTC. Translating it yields CASSLELHSEQFF.

The chain's CDR3 is CASSQEQGNTEAFF. In nucleotides, the CDR3 is TGTGCCAGCAGCCAAGAACAGGGGAACACTGAAGCTTTCTTT. V and J are TRBV3-1 (or the pseudogene TRBV3-2) and TRBJ1-1, with D perhaps matching TRBD1 (6 bases). CDR1 is LGHDT, CDR2 YNNKEL, per germline (reference sequence). Trimming removed 0 bases from V and 1 base from J, with 6 bases in between. The CDR3 contains 14 residues.

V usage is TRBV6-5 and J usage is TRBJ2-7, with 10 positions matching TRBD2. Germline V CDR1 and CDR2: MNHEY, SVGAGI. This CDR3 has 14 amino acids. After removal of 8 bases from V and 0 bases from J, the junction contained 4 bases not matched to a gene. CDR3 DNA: TGTGCCAGCCGGACTAGCGGAATCTCCTACGAGCAGTACTTC. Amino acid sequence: CASRTSGISYEQYF.

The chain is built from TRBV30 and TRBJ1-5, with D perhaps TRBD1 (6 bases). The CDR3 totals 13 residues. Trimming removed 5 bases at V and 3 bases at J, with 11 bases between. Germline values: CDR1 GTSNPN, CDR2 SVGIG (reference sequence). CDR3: CAWRRDNNQPQHF. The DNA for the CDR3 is TGTGCCTGGCGCCGGGACAACAATCAGCCCCAGCATTTT.

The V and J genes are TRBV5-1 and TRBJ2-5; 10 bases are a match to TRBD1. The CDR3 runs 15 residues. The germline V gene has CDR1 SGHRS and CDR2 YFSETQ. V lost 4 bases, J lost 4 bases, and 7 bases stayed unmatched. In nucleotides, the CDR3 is TGCGCCAGCAGCACCACCGGGACAGGGGTAGAGACCCAGTACTTC. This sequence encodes CASSTTGTGVETQYF.

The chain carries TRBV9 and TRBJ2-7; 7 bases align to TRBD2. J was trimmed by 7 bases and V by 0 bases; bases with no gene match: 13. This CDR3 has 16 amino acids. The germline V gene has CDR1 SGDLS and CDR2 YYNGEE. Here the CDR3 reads CASSVADRREFEEQYF. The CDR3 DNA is TGTGCCAGCAGCGTAGCAGATCGGCGGGAGTTTGAAGAGCAGTACTTC. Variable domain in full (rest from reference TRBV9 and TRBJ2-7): DSGVTQTPKHLITATGQRVTLRCSPRSGDLSVYWYQQSLDQGLQFLIQYYNGEERAKGNILERFSAQQFPDLHSELNLSSLELGDSALYFCASSVADRREFEEQYFGPGTRLTVT.

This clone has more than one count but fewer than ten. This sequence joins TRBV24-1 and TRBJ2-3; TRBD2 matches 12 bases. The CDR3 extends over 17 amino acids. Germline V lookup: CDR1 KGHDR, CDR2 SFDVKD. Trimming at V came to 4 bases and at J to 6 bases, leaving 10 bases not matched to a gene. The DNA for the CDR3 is TGTGCCACCAGTGAAGGACTAGCGGGAAATTCGGGGGATACGCAGTATTTT. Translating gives CATSEGLAGNSGDTQYF.

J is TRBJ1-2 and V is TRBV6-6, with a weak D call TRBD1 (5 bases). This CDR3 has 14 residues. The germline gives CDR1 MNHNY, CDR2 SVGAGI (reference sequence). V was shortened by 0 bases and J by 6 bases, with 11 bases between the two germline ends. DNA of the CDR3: TGTGCCAGCAGTTACTCGAGTCGGGGGGATGGCTACACCTTC. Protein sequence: CASSYSSRGDGYTF.

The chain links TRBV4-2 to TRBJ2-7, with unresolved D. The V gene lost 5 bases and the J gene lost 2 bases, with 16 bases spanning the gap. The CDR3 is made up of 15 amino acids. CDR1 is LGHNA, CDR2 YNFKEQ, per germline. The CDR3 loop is CASSSRTTFPYEQYF. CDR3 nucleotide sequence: TGTGCCAGCAGCTCCCGAACAACCTTTCCCTACGAGCAGTACTTC.

The DNA of the CDR3 is TGTGCCAGTAGCCGGACTCGGGAGGGCCCCTACAATGAGCAGTTCTTC. It is translated as CASSRTREGPYNEQFF. The rearrangement joins TRBV19 to TRBJ2-1; 8 bases align to TRBD2. V trimming: 6 bases; J trimming: 2 bases; junction bases outside the gene matches: 9. The germline V gene has CDR1 LNHDA and CDR2 SQIVND (reference sequence). The CDR3 has 16 residues. Filled out from reference TRBV19 and TRBJ2-1, the complete variable domain reads DGGITQSPKYLFRKEGQNVTLSCEQNLNHDAMYWYRQDPGQGLRLIYYSQIVNDFQKGDIAEGYSVSREKKESFPLTVTSAQKNPTAFYLCASSRTREGPYNEQFFGPGTRLTVL.

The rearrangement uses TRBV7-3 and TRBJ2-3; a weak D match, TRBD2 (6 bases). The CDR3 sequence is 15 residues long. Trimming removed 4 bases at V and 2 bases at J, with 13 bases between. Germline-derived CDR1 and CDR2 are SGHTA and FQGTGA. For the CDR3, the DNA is TGTGCCAGCAGCTATGGGGGGAGAATCACAGATACGCAGTATTTT. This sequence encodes CASSYGGRITDTQYF.

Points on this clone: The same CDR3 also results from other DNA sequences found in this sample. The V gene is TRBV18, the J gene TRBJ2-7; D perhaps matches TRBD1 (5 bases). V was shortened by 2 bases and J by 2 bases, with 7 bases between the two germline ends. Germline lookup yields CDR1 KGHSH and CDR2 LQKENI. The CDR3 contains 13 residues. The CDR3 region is CASSPRGTYEQYF. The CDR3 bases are TGTGCCAGCTCACCAAGGGGAACCTACGAGCAGTACTTC.